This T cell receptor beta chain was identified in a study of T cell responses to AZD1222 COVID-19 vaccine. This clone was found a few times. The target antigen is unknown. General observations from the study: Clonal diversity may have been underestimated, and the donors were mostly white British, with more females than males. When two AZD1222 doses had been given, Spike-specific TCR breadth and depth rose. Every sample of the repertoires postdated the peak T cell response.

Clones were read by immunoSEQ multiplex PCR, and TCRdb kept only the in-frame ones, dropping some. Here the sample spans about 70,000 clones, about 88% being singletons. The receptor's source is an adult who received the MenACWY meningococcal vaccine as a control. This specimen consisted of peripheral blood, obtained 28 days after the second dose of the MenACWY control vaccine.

The CDR3 DNA is TGTGCCACCAGCAGAGATAGGGCCCGCTCCTACGAGCAGTACTTC. The encoded protein is CATSRDRARSYEQYF. The chain links TRBV15 to TRBJ2-7, with no clear D. CDR1 LNHNV and CDR2 YYDKDF come from the germline V gene (reference sequence). V lost 0 bases, J lost 0 bases, and 9 bases lay in between. This CDR3 has 15 residues.